Below, 31 T cell receptor beta chains from the same sample are listed, as sequenced in a study of blood T cell repertoires in COVID-19. The data were produced by immunoSEQ multiplex PCR, yet TCRdb's version contains in-frame clones alone and is incomplete. The table lists 290,000 or so clones, around 86% of them singletons, with around 1.2% in the top ten. The sequenced sample was peripheral blood. These TCRs come from a man aged 65 to 79 with acute or convalescent COVID-19.

This chain links TRBV6-6 with TRBJ1-1; D ambiguous. This CDR3 region has 14 residues. Germline V gene data show CDR1 as MNHNY and CDR2 as SVGAGI (reference sequence). Deletions cut 2 bases from V and 1 base from J, with 8 bases between. The CDR3 DNA follows: TGTGCCAGCAGTTACCCAGAGGAGAACACTGAAGCTTTCTTT. This gives the protein CASSYPEENTEAFF.

The rearrangement links TRBV9 to TRBJ2-1; 8 bases line up with TRBD1. There are 14 residues in the CDR3. V was pared by 3 bases and J by 6 bases, with 5 bases of the junction left unmatched. Germline V gene data show CDR1 as SGDLS and CDR2 as YYNGEE. CDR3 nucleotide sequence: TGTGCCAGCAGCGGGACAGGGTTGTCCAATGAGCAGTTCTTC. Amino acids: CASSGTGLSNEQFF.

V is TRBV19 and J is TRBJ1-1; D not certain. V was clipped by 3 bases and J by 4 bases, with 6 bases between them. Per the germline V gene, CDR1 is LNHDA and CDR2 is SQIVND (reference sequence). This CDR3 contains 12 residues. The CDR3 protein is CASSIPRTEAFF. Here the CDR3 DNA reads TGTGCCAGTAGTATCCCTCGCACTGAAGCTTTCTTT. Drawing the rest from reference TRBV19 and TRBJ1-1, the complete variable domain is DGGITQSPKYLFRKEGQNVTLSCEQNLNHDAMYWYRQDPGQGLRLIYYSQIVNDFQKGDIAEGYSVSREKKESFPLTVTSAQKNPTAFYLCASSIPRTEAFFGQGTRLTVV.

This chain joins TRBV4-2 and TRBJ2-5, with 8 bases fitting TRBD1. The CDR3 contains 16 residues. The V segment lost 6 bases and the J segment 2 bases; nucleotides outside the gene matches: 11. The V gene's germline CDR1 is LGHNA and CDR2 YNFKEQ. CDR3: CASRRTGNNRQETQYF. The CDR3 region has the DNA TGTGCCAGCAGACGGACAGGGAATAACAGGCAAGAGACCCAGTACTTC.

V and J are TRBV7-9 and TRBJ2-5; maybe TRBD2 (6 bases). The CDR3 has 14 residues. Germline loops: CDR1 SEHNR, CDR2 FQNEAQ (reference sequence). The ends were cut back, 4 bases at V and 2 bases at J, with 11 bases in the middle. The CDR3 here is CASSSGGLQETQYF. The DNA for the CDR3 is TGTGCCAGCAGCTCTGGGGGACTTCAAGAGACCCAGTACTTC.

The V and J genes are TRBV3-1 (or the pseudogene TRBV3-2) and TRBJ2-3; 8 bases are shared with TRBD2. This CDR3 has 19 amino acids. V lost 2 bases, J lost 4 bases, and 17 bases stayed unmatched. Looked up from germline, CDR1 is LGHDT and CDR2 is YNNKEL (reference sequence). The CDR3 here is CASSQPFRVGGAGADTQYF. The CDR3, as DNA: TGTGCCAGCAGCCAACCTTTTCGTGTCGGGGGGGCAGGCGCAGATACGCAGTATTTT.

The J gene is TRBJ1-5, the V gene TRBV7-9; D gene unclear. The length of the CDR3 is 14 residues. The germline V and J ends were trimmed by 1 base and 9 bases, with 13 bases remaining between them. Germline lookup yields CDR1 SEHNR and CDR2 FQNEAQ (reference sequence). This chain's CDR3 is CASSLGRTLGPQHF. CDR3 DNA: TGTGCCAGCAGCTTAGGGAGGACGCTTGGGCCCCAGCATTTT.

This clone was observed a handful of times. The V gene is TRBV28, the J gene TRBJ2-3, with TRBD2 matching 8 bases. Germline assignment: CDR1 MDHEN and CDR2 SYDVKM. This CDR3 has 14 amino acids. J was trimmed by 2 bases and V by 6 bases; bases with no gene match: 4. CDR3 in DNA: TGTGCCAGCAGACGAGCGGGGGACACAGATACGCAGTATTTT. Protein product: CASRRAGDTDTQYF.

The gene calls are TRBV28 and TRBJ2-1; the D is unclear. Trimming stripped 5 bases from V and 0 bases from J, with 8 bases between. Germline CDR1 reads MDHEN; CDR2 reads SYDVKM. The length of the CDR3 is 14 residues. The CDR3 nucleotides read TGTGCCAGCAGTCCCCCGGTCTCCTACAATGAGCAGTTCTTC. Protein: CASSPPVSYNEQFF.

Details on this clone: Other DNA sequences within the sample encode an identical CDR3. The chain carries TRBV10-3 and TRBJ1-4; TRBD1 matches 8 bases. The length of the CDR3 is 14 residues. V trimming: 2 bases; J trimming: 8 bases; junction bases outside the gene matches: 4. Germline CDR1 ENHRY, CDR2 SYGVKD. The CDR3 DNA follows: TGTGCCATCAGTGAGGACAGGGGTGGCGAAAAACTGTTTTTT. Residues: CAISEDRGGEKLFF.

The DNA of the CDR3 is TGTGCCAGCTCCGCTGACCAGGGGGCCTATCAGCCCCAGCATTTT. This codes for CASSADQGAYQPQHF. This chain uses TRBV18 with TRBJ1-5; TRBD1 matches 8 bases. Looked up from germline, CDR1 is KGHSH and CDR2 is LQKENI. V shed 6 bases and J 5 bases; nucleotides not matched to a gene: 9. The CDR3 has 15 amino acids.

J is TRBJ1-4 and V is TRBV24-1, with TRBD1 identical over 9 bases. This CDR3 contains 15 residues. Germline V gene lookup returns CDR1 KGHDR and CDR2 SFDVKD. The V gene end was trimmed by 3 bases and the J gene end by 8 bases; junction bases not matched to a gene: 6. The chain's CDR3 is CATSDIQGAQEKLFF. As DNA, the CDR3 is TGTGCCACCAGTGATATACAGGGGGCTCAGGAAAAACTGTTTTTT.

This rearrangement joins TRBV29-1 to TRBJ1-4; maybe TRBD1 (6 bases). V was pared by 5 bases and J by 8 bases, with 15 bases between. CDR1 is SQVTM, CDR2 ANQGSEA, per germline. CDR3 length: 13 residues. The CDR3 DNA follows: TGCAGCGTTCCGGGGGGCGCAGGAGAAAAACTGTTTTTT. This encodes CSVPGGAGEKLFF.

This sequence joins TRBV7-8 and TRBJ2-5, with TRBD1 as a possible D gene (5 bases). There are 13 residues in the CDR3. Trimming pared 2 bases from V and 4 bases from J, leaving 8 bases between. CDR1 and CDR2 from the germline V gene are SGHVS and FQNEAQ. The CDR3 loop reads CASSLRRAETQYF. For the CDR3, the DNA is TGTGCCAGCAGCTTACGCAGGGCAGAGACCCAGTACTTC.

The chain joins TRBV3-1 (or the pseudogene TRBV3-2) to TRBJ1-2; 7 bases line up with TRBD1. Germline CDR1 LGHDT, CDR2 YNNKEL (reference sequence). The CDR3 sequence is 14 residues long. The junction had 7 bases not matched to a gene; V was cut back by 1 base and J by 8 bases. The CDR3 nucleotides read TGTGCCAGCAGCCAAGCGGTGACAGGGTCCGGCTACACCTTC. It encodes CASSQAVTGSGYTF.

This sequence joins TRBV5-1 and TRBJ2-3, with TRBD1 identical over 9 bases. This CDR3 spans 14 amino acids. V was clipped by 3 bases and J by 5 bases; unmatched bases: 4. Germline V CDR1 and CDR2: SGHRS, YFSETQ. In DNA form, the CDR3 reads TGCGCCAGCAGCTCACGGACAGGGGAAGATACGCAGTATTTT. Amino acid sequence: CASSSRTGEDTQYF.

CDR3 nucleotides: TGTGCCAGCAGTTACGGGGACAGCAAAAACATTCAGTACTTC. It yields the protein CASSYGDSKNIQYF. V gene TRBV6-5 combines with J gene TRBJ2-4, with 7 bases lining up with TRBD1. This CDR3 has 14 residues. Germline lookup yields CDR1 MNHEY and CDR2 SVGAGI. Trimming cost V 2 bases and J 3 bases; bases outside gene matches: 1.

This clone was seen once. This chain connects TRBV23-1 to TRBJ1-5, with 9 bases identical to TRBD1. TRBV23-1 is noted as an ORF with a role that remains uncertain. V was pared by 6 bases and J by 6 bases, with 9 bases of the junction left unmatched. The CDR3 has 15 amino acids. The DNA of the CDR3 is TGCGCCAGCAGCCCAAGGGGACAGGGAGGTCAGCCCCAGCATTTT. It yields the protein CASSPRGQGGQPQHF.

This chain joins TRBV29-1 and TRBJ1-1; TRBD1 might be the D (6 bases). V was trimmed by 6 bases and J by 2 bases, leaving 16 bases between them. There are 14 residues in the CDR3. Germline V lookup: CDR1 SQVTM, CDR2 ANQGSEA. CDR3 residues: CSVGAQGPNTEAFF. Here the CDR3 DNA reads TGCAGCGTCGGGGCACAGGGCCCAAACACTGAAGCTTTCTTT.

V gene TRBV7-9 combines with J gene TRBJ2-3; D might be TRBD2 (6 bases). Trimming stripped 5 bases from V and 2 bases from J, with 14 bases between. The CDR3 is 15 amino acids. Germline V gene lookup returns CDR1 SEHNR and CDR2 FQNEAQ (reference sequence). CDR3 DNA sequence: TGTGCCAGCAGCACCTGGGCGGGGTACACAGATACGCAGTATTTT. Encoded protein: CASSTWAGYTDTQYF.

The sample holds one count of this clone. The J gene is TRBJ2-2, the V gene TRBV4-3; unclear D gene. Per germline, CDR1 LGHNA and CDR2 YSLEER. CDR3 length equals 14 residues. Trimming removed 0 bases from V and 3 bases from J, with 5 bases in between. This chain's CDR3 is CASSQEQYTGELFF. The CDR3 DNA reads TGCGCCAGCAGCCAAGAACAGTACACCGGGGAGCTGTTTTTT.

CDR3 in amino acids: CASSYGQGGFYF. The CDR3 region has the DNA TGTGCCAGCAGTTACGGACAGGGAGGGTTCTACTTC. The rearrangement links TRBV6-2 or TRBV6-3 to TRBJ2-7, with TRBD1 as a possible D gene (8 bases). V was pared by 2 bases and J by 13 bases, with 15 bases between. This CDR3 has 12 amino acids. Germline V gene data show CDR1 as MNHEY and CDR2 as SVGEGT.

The chain couples TRBV7-9 to TRBJ1-3, with 9 bases that match TRBD1. The CDR3 loop spans 16 amino acids. V was pared by 3 bases and J by 0 bases, with 3 bases of the junction left unmatched. CDR1 and CDR2 from the germline V gene are SEHNR and FQNEAQ (reference sequence). The CDR3 reads CASSLGQGNSGNTIYF. In DNA, the CDR3 is TGTGCCAGCAGCTTGGGACAGGGAAACTCTGGAAACACCATATATTTT. The full variable domain, with the rest looked up from reference TRBV7-9 and TRBJ1-3, is DTGVSQNPRHKITKRGQNVTFRCDPISEHNRLYWYRQTLGQGPEFLTYFQNEAQLEKSRLLSDRFSAERPKGSFSTLEIQRTEQGDSAMYLCASSLGQGNSGNTIYFGEGSWLTVV.

This sequence joins TRBV5-5 and TRBJ2-7, with D maybe TRBD2 (7 bases). Trimming pared 2 bases from V and 4 bases from J, leaving 16 bases between. Germline-derived CDR1 and CDR2 are SGHKS and YYEKEE (reference sequence). The CDR3 sequence is 15 residues long. The CDR3 region is CASSFGRGLGYEQYF. The CDR3 bases are TGTGCCAGCAGCTTCGGGCGGGGGCTCGGTTACGAGCAGTACTTC.

V usage is TRBV7-9 and J usage is TRBJ1-4, with 11 bases lining up with TRBD1. Germline lookup yields CDR1 SEHNR and CDR2 FQNEAQ (reference sequence). The junction had 9 bases not matched to a gene; V was cut back by 5 bases and J by 7 bases. This CDR3 has 16 amino acids. The CDR3 loop is CASSPNPGTGGEKLFF. In nucleotides, the CDR3 is TGTGCCAGCAGCCCTAACCCCGGGACAGGGGGTGAAAAACTGTTTTTT.

This chain uses TRBV4-3 with TRBJ2-1; TRBD2 agrees at 10 bases. The length of the CDR3 is 14 residues. With 3 bases clipped from V and 9 bases from J, the junction kept 5 bases outside the gene matches. The germline gives CDR1 LGHNA, CDR2 YSLEER. The CDR3 protein is CASSQASGSGEQFF. The CDR3 DNA reads as TGCGCCAGCAGCCAGGCTAGCGGGAGTGGTGAGCAGTTCTTC.

This clone was detected once. V gene TRBV29-1 combines with J gene TRBJ1-5; unclear D gene. Germline V gene sequence: CDR1 SQVTM, CDR2 ANQGSEA. The ends were cut back, 4 bases at V and 3 bases at J, with 10 bases in the middle. CDR3 length: 13 residues. CDR3 protein: CSVADGNNQPQHF. CDR3 coding DNA: TGCAGCGTTGCTGACGGGAACAATCAGCCCCAGCATTTT. Based on the CDR3 plus reference TRBV29-1 and TRBJ1-5, the full variable domain is SAVISQKPSRDICQRGTSLTIQCQVDSQVTMMFWYRQQPGQSLTLIATANQGSEATYESGFVIDKFPISRPNLTFSTLTVSNMSPEDSSIYLCSVADGNNQPQHFGDGTRLSIL.

A remark on this clone: Other DNA sequences in the same sample also yield this CDR3. This CDR3 is CASSLGAGAETQYF. The CDR3 DNA sequence: TGCGCCAGCAGCTTGGGGGCGGGGGCGGAGACCCAGTACTTC. The V and J genes are TRBV5-1 and TRBJ2-5; D may be TRBD2 (7 bases). With 0 bases removed from V and 5 bases from J, the gap between germline ends came to 11 bases. Germline V gene data show CDR1 as SGHRS and CDR2 as YFSETQ. CDR3 length: 14 amino acids.

The chain employs TRBV3-1 (or the pseudogene TRBV3-2) and TRBJ1-5, with D tentatively TRBD1 (6 bases). The CDR3 length is 13 residues. Germline V lookup: CDR1 LGHDT, CDR2 YNNKEL (reference sequence). V gave up 5 bases and J gave up 4 bases, with 9 bases separating them. The CDR3 spells CASSRQENQPQHF. In DNA form, the CDR3 reads TGTGCCAGCAGCAGACAGGAGAATCAGCCCCAGCATTTT.

The chain carries TRBV6-5 and TRBJ1-1, with D unclear. Trimming took 2 bases from V and 1 from J, leaving 8 bases between them. The germline V gene encodes CDR1 MNHEY and CDR2 SVGAGI. CDR3 length: 14 amino acids. DNA of the CDR3: TGTGCCAGCAGTTACGGGCAGAGGAACACTGAAGCTTTCTTT. Amino acids: CASSYGQRNTEAFF.

The chain employs TRBV5-4 and TRBJ1-5; D uncertain. V lost 4 bases, J lost 1 base, and 12 bases lay in between. There are 15 residues in the CDR3. Germline CDR1 and CDR2: SGHNT and YYREEE (reference sequence). This CDR3 reads CASSPEGGSNQPQHF. The CDR3 DNA is TGTGCCAGCAGCCCGGAAGGAGGAAGCAATCAGCCCCAGCATTTT. Full variable domain (remainder filled in from reference TRBV5-4 and TRBJ1-5): ETGVTQSPTHLIKTRGQQVTLRCSSQSGHNTVSWYQQALGQGPQFIFQYYREEENGRGNFPPRFSGLQFPNYSSELNVNALELDDSALYLCASSPEGGSNQPQHFGDGTRLSIL.